This is a list of T cell receptor beta chains from one sample in a study of technical replicates of blood from several donors. The data were produced by immunoSEQ multiplex PCR, yet TCRdb's version contains in-frame clones alone and is incomplete. The data show 70,000 or so clones, with 75% to 90% seen just once and around 4.6% held by the top ten. Sequencing was carried out using PBMCs. The receptors shown here come from a human donor in good health. Some clones in this sample may be carry-over from other donors' samples. The CDR3 runs from the conserved cysteine through the conserved F or W. D genes are given only for firm matches. A clone size is listed for some rows: how often the clone was seen (once, few, many), or a class if it is expanded.

TRBV2,once,NA,TRBJ2-7,CASSPVATPFAEQYF,TGTGCCAGCAGTCCTGTCGCTACCCCTTTCGCCGAGCAGTACTTC
TRBV15,NA,TRBD2,TRBJ2-1,CATSRDPTSGSNEQFF,TGTGCCACCAGCAGAGATCCAACTAGCGGGAGCAATGAGCAGTTCTTC
TRBV19,NA,NA,TRBJ1-5,CASTFTGYNQPQHF,TGTGCCAGTACTTTTACAGGGTACAATCAGCCCCAGCATTTT
TRBV10-3,NA,NA,TRBJ1-2,CAISEAHGAGDGYTF,TGTGCCATCAGTGAGGCCCATGGGGCTGGAGATGGCTACACCTTC
TRBV30,NA,NA,TRBJ1-3,CAWSVFQNTIYF,TGTGCCTGGAGTGTATTCCAGAACACCATATATTTT
TRBV5-6,once,NA,TRBJ2-7,CASSWAQEQYF,TGTGCCAGCAGCTGGGCCCAAGAGCAGTACTTC
TRBV7-3,NA,TRBD1,TRBJ1-6,CASRSIQGANSPLHF,TGTGCCAGCAGGTCCATCCAGGGGGCGAATTCACCCCTCCACTTT
TRBV18,NA,NA,TRBJ1-3,CASSPIGGLGNTIYF,TGTGCCAGCTCACCAATCGGGGGGCTTGGAAACACCATATATTTT
TRBV7-9,NA,TRBD1,TRBJ1-1,CASSQVGQGNTEAFF,TGTGCCAGCAGCCAAGTTGGACAGGGGAACACTGAAGCTTTCTTT
TRBV7-2,NA,TRBD2,TRBJ2-1,CASSTGTSSGEQFF,TGTGCCAGCAGCACCGGGACTAGCTCTGGCGAGCAGTTCTTC
TRBV9,NA,TRBD2,TRBJ2-1,CASSGQGLAGRLQFF,TGTGCCAGCAGCGGCCAGGGACTAGCGGGCCGGCTGCAGTTCTTC
TRBV7-3,NA,NA,TRBJ2-2,CASSPHNPRGGTGELFF,TGTGCCAGCAGCCCCCATAACCCGAGGGGGGGGACCGGGGAGCTGTTTTTT
TRBV21-1,NA,NA,TRBJ1-4,CASSIQNREVGEKLFF,TGTGCCAGCAGCATCCAGAACAGGGAAGTAGGTGAAAAACTGTTTTTT
TRBV2,NA,TRBD1,TRBJ2-7,CASSEFDRAKGYF,TGTGCCAGCAGTGAGTTTGACAGGGCAAAGGGGTACTTC
TRBV5-4,NA,NA,TRBJ2-7,CASSLVDSHEQYF,TGTGCCAGCAGCTTGGTCGACAGCCACGAGCAGTACTTC
TRBV18,NA,NA,TRBJ1-1,CASSPQTSRGTEAFF,TGTGCCAGCTCACCCCAGACGAGCCGAGGCACTGAAGCTTTCTTT
TRBV6-5,NA,TRBD1,TRBJ2-7,CASSFLGQGSSYEQYF,TGTGCCAGCAGTTTCTTAGGACAGGGCAGCTCCTACGAGCAGTACTTC
TRBV4-1,NA,TRBD1,TRBJ1-2,CASSQGTGMIYGYTF,TGCGCCAGCAGCCAGGGGACAGGGATGATCTATGGCTACACCTTC
TRBV5-4,NA,TRBD2,TRBJ2-7,CASSLDLAGRYEQYF,TGTGCCAGCAGCTTGGATCTAGCGGGCAGGTACGAGCAGTACTTC
TRBV10-3,NA,NA,TRBJ1-3,CAISDGQVSSGNTIYF,TGTGCCATCAGTGATGGTCAGGTCAGCTCTGGAAACACCATATATTTT
TRBV19,NA,NA,TRBJ2-7,CASSRDPTGSFYEQYF,TGTGCCAGTTCCCGCGACCCTACAGGGAGTTTCTACGAGCAGTACTTC
TRBV5-8,NA,NA,TRBJ1-5,CASSTGQYSNQPQHF,TGTGCCAGCAGCACAGGACAGTATAGCAATCAGCCCCAGCATTTT
TRBV10-3,NA,NA,TRBJ1-2,CAISGPGRAGYTF,TGTGCCATCAGTGGTCCGGGCAGGGCTGGCTACACCTTC
TRBV7-9,few,NA,TRBJ1-4,CASSLGYRGTNEKLFF,TGTGCCAGCAGCTTAGGGTACCGGGGGACTAATGAAAAACTGTTTTTT
TRBV11-2,NA,NA,TRBJ2-7,CASSLGRLNEQYF,TGTGCCAGCAGCTTAGGGCGACTGAACGAGCAGTACTTC
TRBV9,NA,TRBD1,TRBJ1-1,CASSVGQSTEAFF,TGTGCCAGCAGCGTGGGACAGTCAACTGAAGCTTTCTTT
TRBV5-6,NA,NA,TRBJ1-2,CASSLDYSGANYGYTF,TGTGCCAGCAGCTTGGATTATTCAGGGGCCAACTATGGCTACACCTTC
TRBV14,NA,NA,TRBJ2-2,CASSQQDTVKTGELFF,TGTGCCAGCAGCCAACAGGATACAGTTAAGACCGGGGAGCTGTTTTTT
TRBV6-1,few,NA,TRBJ1-1,CASKKEALNTEAFF,TGTGCCAGCAAAAAAGAGGCTTTGAACACTGAAGCTTTCTTT
TRBV5-6,NA,TRBD1,TRBJ2-5,CASSSNYRGETQYF,TGTGCCAGCAGCTCTAACTACAGGGGGGAGACCCAGTACTTC
TRBV12-1,NA,NA,TRBJ2-1,CASSFDGTANNGDEQFF,TGTGCCAGCAGCTTTGATGGGACAGCCAATAATGGGGATGAGCAGTTCTTC
TRBV6-5,NA,NA,TRBJ2-5,CASSYSRQGQETQYF,TGTGCCAGCAGTTACTCCCGGCAGGGACAAGAGACCCAGTACTTC
TRBV2,NA,NA,TRBJ2-3,CASGFQDTQYF,TGTGCCAGCGGCTTTCAGGATACGCAGTATTTT
TRBV10-3,NA,NA,TRBJ1-1,CAISETGTEAFF,TGTGCCATCAGTGAGACAGGGACAGAAGCTTTCTTT
TRBV6-5,NA,TRBD1,TRBJ1-2,CASSYSGTGNYGYTF,TGTGCCAGCAGTTACTCGGGGACAGGGAACTATGGCTACACCTTC
TRBV7-3,NA,NA,TRBJ2-2,CASSLLGTTNTGELFF,TGTGCCAGCAGCTTACTAGGGACAACGAACACCGGGGAGCTGTTTTTT
TRBV7-3,NA,TRBD2,TRBJ2-3,CASSLTGTRADTQYF,TGTGCCAGCAGCTTAACCGGGACTAGAGCAGATACGCAGTATTTT
TRBV25-1,NA,NA,TRBJ1-1,CASRARVSTEAFF,TGTGCCAGCAGAGCCAGGGTTTCCACTGAAGCTTTCTTT
TRBV4-1,NA,NA,TRBJ2-3,CASSQERSYGDTQYF,TGCGCCAGCAGCCAAGAGAGAAGTTACGGGGATACGCAGTATTTT
TRBV5-1,NA,NA,TRBJ2-2,CASSPEANTGELFF,TGCGCCAGCAGCCCGGAGGCGAACACCGGGGAGCTGTTTTTT
TRBV11-2,NA,NA,TRBJ2-5,CASSLDLSGTQYF,TGTGCCAGCAGCTTAGATCTTAGCGGGACCCAGTACTTC
TRBV5-1,NA,NA,TRBJ2-3,CASSLQGSPTDTQYF,TGCGCCAGCAGCTTGCAGGGGAGCCCAACGGATACGCAGTATTTT
TRBV29-1,NA,TRBD1,TRBJ2-3,CSVKRAGGTDTQYF,TGCAGCGTGAAAAGGGCAGGGGGAACAGATACGCAGTATTTT
TRBV7-9,NA,NA,TRBJ2-7,CASSPEALRDYEQYF,TGTGCCAGCAGCCCCGAGGCCCTCAGGGACTACGAGCAGTACTTC
TRBV2,once,TRBD2,TRBJ2-7,CASSKPGLGTYEQYF,TGTGCCAGCAGCAAACCGGGACTAGGGACCTACGAGCAGTACTTC
TRBV7-9,NA,TRBD2,TRBJ2-3,CASSPGGEGRDTQYF,TGTGCCAGCAGCCCCGGGGGGGAGGGCCGCGATACGCAGTATTTT
TRBV19,few,TRBD1,TRBJ2-7,CASSSQYEGAAYEQYF,TGTGCCAGTAGTTCCCAATATGAGGGGGCCGCCTACGAGCAGTACTTC
TRBV6-6,once,NA,TRBJ2-7,CASSPDKGHEQYF,TGTGCCAGCAGTCCGGACAAAGGCCACGAGCAGTACTTC
TRBV19,NA,NA,TRBJ2-2,CASSIEQSNTGELFF,TGTGCCAGTAGTATAGAACAGTCGAACACCGGGGAGCTGTTTTTT
TRBV4-1,NA,NA,TRBJ2-1,CASSQDPTSADEQFF,TGCGCCAGCAGCCAAGACCCGACTAGTGCCGATGAGCAGTTCTTC
TRBV6-5,NA,NA,TRBJ1-2,CASTYGGNYGYTF,TGTGCCAGCACCTACGGGGGAAACTATGGCTACACCTTC
TRBV7-3,once,NA,TRBJ2-7,CASSLETGSYYEQYF,TGTGCCAGCAGCTTGGAAACAGGGAGTTACTACGAGCAGTACTTC
TRBV4-2,NA,TRBD2,TRBJ2-1,CASSQETRLAGLNEQFF,TGTGCCAGCAGCCAAGAAACGAGACTAGCGGGACTAAATGAGCAGTTCTTC
TRBV5-6,NA,NA,TRBJ2-7,CASSLGVGGQYF,TGTGCCAGCAGCCTGGGGGTAGGAGGGCAGTACTTC
TRBV7-8,NA,TRBD1,TRBJ2-5,CASSSDRGQETQYF,TGTGCCAGCAGCTCGGACAGGGGCCAAGAGACCCAGTACTTC
TRBV10-3,once,TRBD2,TRBJ2-2,CAISNKAGGRGTGELFF,TGTGCCATCAGTAATAAGGCGGGAGGTCGAGGTACCGGGGAGCTGTTTTTT